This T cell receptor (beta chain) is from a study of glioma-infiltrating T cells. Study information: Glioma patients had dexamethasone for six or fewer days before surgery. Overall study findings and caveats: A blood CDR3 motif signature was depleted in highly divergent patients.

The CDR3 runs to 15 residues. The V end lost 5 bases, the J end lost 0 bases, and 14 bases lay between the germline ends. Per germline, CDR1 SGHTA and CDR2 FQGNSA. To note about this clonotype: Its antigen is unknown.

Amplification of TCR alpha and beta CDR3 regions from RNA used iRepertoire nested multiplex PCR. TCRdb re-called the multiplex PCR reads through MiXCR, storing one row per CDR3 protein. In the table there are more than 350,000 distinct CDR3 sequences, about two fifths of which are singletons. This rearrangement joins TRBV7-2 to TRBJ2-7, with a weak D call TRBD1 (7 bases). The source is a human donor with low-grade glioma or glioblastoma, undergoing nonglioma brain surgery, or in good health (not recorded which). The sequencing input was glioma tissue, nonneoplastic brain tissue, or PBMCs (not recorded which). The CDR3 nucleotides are TGTGCCAGCAGCCCCCAGGGGGGCCCCTCCTACGAGCAGTACTTC. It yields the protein CASSPQGGPSYEQYF.